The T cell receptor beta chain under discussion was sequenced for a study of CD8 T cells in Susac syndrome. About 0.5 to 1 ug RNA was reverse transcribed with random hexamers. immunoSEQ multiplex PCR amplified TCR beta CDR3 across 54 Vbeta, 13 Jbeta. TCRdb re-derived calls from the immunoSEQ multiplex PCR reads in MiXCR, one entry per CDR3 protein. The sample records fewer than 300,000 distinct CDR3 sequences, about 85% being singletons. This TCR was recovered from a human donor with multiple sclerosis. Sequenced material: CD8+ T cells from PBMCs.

As DNA, the CDR3 is TGCAGTGCTAGAGATCCCCGGGGTAGGTTCTACGAGCAGTACTTC. This sequence encodes CSARDPRGRFYEQYF. The J gene is TRBJ2-7, the V gene TRBV20-1, with a weak D call TRBD2 (5 bases). Trimming removed 0 bases at V and 3 bases at J, with 15 bases between. CDR1 is DFQATT, CDR2 SNEGSKA, per germline (reference sequence). This CDR3 region has 15 residues.